This T cell receptor beta chain is from a study of T cell repertoires in cytomegalovirus infection. Germline CDR1 is SGHVS and CDR2 is FQNEAQ. The CDR3 length is 18 residues. This clonotype was found a few times. Its antigen is unidentified. A much bigger clone sits one base away, suggesting this may be a read error. Each CDR3 protein gets one entry after TCRdb re-called the reads with MiXCR. The table has fewer than 700,000 distinct CDR3 sequences, approximately 24% seen once; the top ten hold 6.5% to 10%. Study-wide results and limits: Dominating the ex vivo response were HLA-C-restricted CMV-specific TCR beta clonotypes.

The chain links TRBV7-8 to TRBJ2-5; 11 nucleotides line up with TRBD1. Material: CD8+ T cells from PBMCs. This sequence was found in a human donor in good health (CMV status not recorded). Some clones in this sample may be carry-over from other donors' samples. The CDR3 coding sequence is TGTGTCAGCAGCTTAAGGATCCCGGGGACAGGGGGGAAAGAGACCCAGTACTTC. It yields the protein CVSSLRIPGTGGKETQYF.